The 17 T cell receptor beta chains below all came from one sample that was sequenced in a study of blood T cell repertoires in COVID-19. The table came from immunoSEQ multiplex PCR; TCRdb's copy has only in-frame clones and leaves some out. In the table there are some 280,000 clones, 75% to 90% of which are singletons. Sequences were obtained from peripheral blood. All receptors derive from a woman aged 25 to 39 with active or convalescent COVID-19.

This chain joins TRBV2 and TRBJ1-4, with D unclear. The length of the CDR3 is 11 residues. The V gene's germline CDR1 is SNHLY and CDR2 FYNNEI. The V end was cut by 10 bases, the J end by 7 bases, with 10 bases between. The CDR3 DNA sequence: TGTGCCAAGAGGGAAGGTGAAAAACTGTTTTTT. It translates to CAKREGEKLFF.

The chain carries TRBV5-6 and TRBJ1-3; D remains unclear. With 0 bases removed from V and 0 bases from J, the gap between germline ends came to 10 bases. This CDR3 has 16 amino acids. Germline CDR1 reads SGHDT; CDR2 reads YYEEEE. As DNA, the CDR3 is TGTGCCAGCAGCTTGGTCGCGGGAGCCTCTGGAAACACCATATATTTT. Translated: CASSLVAGASGNTIYF.

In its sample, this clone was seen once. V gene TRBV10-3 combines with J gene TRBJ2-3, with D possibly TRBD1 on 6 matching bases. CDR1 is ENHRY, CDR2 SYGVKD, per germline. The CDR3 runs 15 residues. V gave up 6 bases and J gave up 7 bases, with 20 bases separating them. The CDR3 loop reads CAIRGRQEAINTQYF. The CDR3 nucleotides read TGTGCCATCAGGGGGAGACAGGAGGCCATCAATACGCAGTATTTT.

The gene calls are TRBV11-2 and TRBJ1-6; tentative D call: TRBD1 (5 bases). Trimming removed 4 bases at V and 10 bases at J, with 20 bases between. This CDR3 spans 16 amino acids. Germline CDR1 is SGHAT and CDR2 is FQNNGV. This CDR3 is CASSSQGAGRNSPLHF. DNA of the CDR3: TGTGCCAGCAGCTCTCAAGGGGCGGGAAGGAACTCACCCCTCCACTTT.

The CDR3 nucleotides are TGTGCCAGCAGCTTAGATCGGGCAGCGGGCACAGATACGCAGTATTTT. Its translation is CASSLDRAAGTDTQYF. The chain uses TRBV11-3 and TRBJ2-3, with D possibly TRBD2 on 5 matching bases. CDR3 length: 16 amino acids. Per germline, CDR1 SGHNT and CDR2 YENEEA. The V gene lost 0 bases and the J gene lost 1 base, with 11 bases spanning the gap.

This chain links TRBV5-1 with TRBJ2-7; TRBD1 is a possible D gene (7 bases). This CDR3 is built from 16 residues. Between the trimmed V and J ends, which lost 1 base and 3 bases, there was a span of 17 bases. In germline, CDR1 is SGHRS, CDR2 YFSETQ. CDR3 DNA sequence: TGCGCCAGCAGCTTGAGCCCAGGGGGGTATGGCTACGAGCAGTACTTC. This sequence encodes CASSLSPGGYGYEQYF.

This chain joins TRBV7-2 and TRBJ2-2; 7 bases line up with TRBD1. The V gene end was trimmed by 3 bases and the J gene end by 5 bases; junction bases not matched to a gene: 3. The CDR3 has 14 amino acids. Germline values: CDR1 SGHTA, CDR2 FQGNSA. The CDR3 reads CASSLTGLTGELFF. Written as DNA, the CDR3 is TGTGCCAGCAGCTTGACAGGGCTTACCGGGGAGCTGTTTTTT.

CDR3 loop: CASSLMGPDYGYTF. The CDR3 DNA reads TGTGCCAGCAGCTTGATGGGGCCGGACTATGGCTACACCTTC. The chain couples TRBV7-2 to TRBJ1-2, with a possible D match to TRBD1 (5 bases). The CDR3 length is 14 residues. The V gene's germline CDR1 is SGHTA and CDR2 FQGNSA. Deletions cut 3 bases from V and 3 bases from J, with 11 bases between.

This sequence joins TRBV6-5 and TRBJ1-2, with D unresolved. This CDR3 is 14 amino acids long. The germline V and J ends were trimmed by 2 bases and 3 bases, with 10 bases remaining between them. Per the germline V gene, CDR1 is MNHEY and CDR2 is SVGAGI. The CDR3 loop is CASSYARWDYGYTF. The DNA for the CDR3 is TGTGCCAGCAGTTACGCTAGATGGGACTATGGCTACACCTTC.

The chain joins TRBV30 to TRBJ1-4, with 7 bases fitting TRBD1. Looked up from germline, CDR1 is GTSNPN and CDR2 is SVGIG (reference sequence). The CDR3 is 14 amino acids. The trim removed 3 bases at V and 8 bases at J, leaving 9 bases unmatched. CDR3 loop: CAWRRVGGQEKLFF. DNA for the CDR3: TGTGCCTGGAGGAGGGTAGGGGGCCAAGAAAAACTGTTTTTT.

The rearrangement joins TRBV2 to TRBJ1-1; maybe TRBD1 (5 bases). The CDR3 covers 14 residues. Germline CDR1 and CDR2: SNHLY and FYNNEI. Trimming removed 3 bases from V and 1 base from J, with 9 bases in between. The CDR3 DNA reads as TGTGCCAGCAGTGAGGTTAGGGGGAACACTGAAGCTTTCTTT. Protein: CASSEVRGNTEAFF. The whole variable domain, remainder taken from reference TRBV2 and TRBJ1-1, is EPEVTQTPSHQVTQMGQEVILRCVPISNHLYFYWYRQILGQKVEFLVSFYNNEISEKSEIFDDQFSVERPDGSNFTLKIRSTKLEDSAMYFCASSEVRGNTEAFFGQGTRLTVV.

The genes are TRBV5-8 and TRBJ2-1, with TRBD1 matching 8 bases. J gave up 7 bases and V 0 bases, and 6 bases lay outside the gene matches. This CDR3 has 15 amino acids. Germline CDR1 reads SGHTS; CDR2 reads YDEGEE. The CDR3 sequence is CASSLGTGSMNEQFF. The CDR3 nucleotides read TGTGCCAGCAGCTTGGGGACAGGGTCGATGAATGAGCAGTTCTTC.

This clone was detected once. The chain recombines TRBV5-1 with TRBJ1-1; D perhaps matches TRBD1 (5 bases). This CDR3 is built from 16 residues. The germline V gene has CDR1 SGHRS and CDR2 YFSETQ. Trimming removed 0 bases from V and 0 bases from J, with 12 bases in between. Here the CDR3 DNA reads TGCGCCAGCAGCTTGGAGGGGTCTTTCCTGAACACTGAAGCTTTCTTT. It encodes CASSLEGSFLNTEAFF.

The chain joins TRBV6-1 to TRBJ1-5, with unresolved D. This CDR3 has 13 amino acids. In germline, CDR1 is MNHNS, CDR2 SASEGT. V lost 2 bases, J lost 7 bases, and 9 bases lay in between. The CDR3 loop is CASSELVRQPQHF. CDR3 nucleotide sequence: TGTGCCAGCAGTGAATTAGTGAGGCAGCCCCAGCATTTT.

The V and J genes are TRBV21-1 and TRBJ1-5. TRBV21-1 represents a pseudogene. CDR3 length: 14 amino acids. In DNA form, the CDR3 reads TGTGCCAGCAGCAATGCGGATAGCAATCAGCCCCAGCATTTT. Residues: CASSNADSNQPQHF.

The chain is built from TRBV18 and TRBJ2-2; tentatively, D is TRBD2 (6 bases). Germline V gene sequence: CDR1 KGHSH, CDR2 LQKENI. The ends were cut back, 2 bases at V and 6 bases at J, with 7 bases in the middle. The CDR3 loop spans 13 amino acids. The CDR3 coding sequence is TGTGCCAGCTCACCAGGAGGGGCCGGGGAGCTGTTTTTT. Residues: CASSPGGAGELFF.

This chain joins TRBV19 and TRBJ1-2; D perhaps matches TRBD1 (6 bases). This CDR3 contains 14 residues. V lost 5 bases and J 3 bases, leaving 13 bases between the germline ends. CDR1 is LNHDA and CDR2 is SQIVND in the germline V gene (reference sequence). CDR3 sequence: CASSGVRTDYGYTF. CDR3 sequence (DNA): TGTGCCAGTAGTGGAGTTCGGACAGACTATGGCTACACCTTC.